The clone carrying this TCR beta chain has a handful of counts. TCRdb used MiXCR to reprocess the 5' RACE reads, holding one entry per CDR3 protein. The sample lists 1.5 million to 2 million distinct CDR3 sequences, roughly a third occurring once. This record belongs to a study of identical twins. Source material: cord blood. This receptor was taken from a newborn girl in good health.

CDR3 nucleotide sequence: TGTGCCAGCAGTTTTACCGGACAGATACAAGAGACCCAGTACTTC. Translated: CASSFTGQIQETQYF. The chain has TRBV27 and TRBJ2-5; TRBD1 might be the D (6 bases). V was pared by 3 bases and J by 2 bases, with 13 bases between. The germline V gene encodes CDR1 MNHEY and CDR2 SMNVEV (reference sequence). CDR3 size: 15 residues.